Given below is one T cell receptor (beta chain) in context. Its antigen remains unknown. The PCR had 60 Vbeta and 13 Jbeta primers. Assay used: immunoSEQ multiplex PCR; TCRdb lists only in-frame clones, some missing. Of more than 100,000 clones in the sample, roughly 80% were seen once. This entry is derived from a study of cytomegalovirus exposure and HLA in healthy donors. Turning to the study itself: There were 88 million or so unique TCRs (from HLA-typed donors) in an early data release.

This CDR3 is 15 amino acids long. Looked up from germline, CDR1 is SGHKS and CDR2 is YYEKEE (reference sequence). Trimming left V 1 base short and J 2 bases short, with 10 bases between. Study-wide points: Relative to equally common others, HLA-associated TCR beta chains showed greater clonal expansion in a later analysis. Using the classifier, cytomegalovirus status was reportedly diagnosed with high specificity and sensitivity. Some highly shared sequence variants likely arose as a pipeline artifact.

Sequences were obtained from PBMCs. V usage is TRBV5-5 and J usage is TRBJ1-5; D unresolved. The receptor was derived from a man aged 50 to 59 in good health and CMV-seronegative. The CDR3 sequence: CASSLSEVGNQPQHF. The CDR3 DNA reads as TGTGCCAGCAGCTTGAGTGAAGTAGGCAATCAGCCCCAGCATTTT.